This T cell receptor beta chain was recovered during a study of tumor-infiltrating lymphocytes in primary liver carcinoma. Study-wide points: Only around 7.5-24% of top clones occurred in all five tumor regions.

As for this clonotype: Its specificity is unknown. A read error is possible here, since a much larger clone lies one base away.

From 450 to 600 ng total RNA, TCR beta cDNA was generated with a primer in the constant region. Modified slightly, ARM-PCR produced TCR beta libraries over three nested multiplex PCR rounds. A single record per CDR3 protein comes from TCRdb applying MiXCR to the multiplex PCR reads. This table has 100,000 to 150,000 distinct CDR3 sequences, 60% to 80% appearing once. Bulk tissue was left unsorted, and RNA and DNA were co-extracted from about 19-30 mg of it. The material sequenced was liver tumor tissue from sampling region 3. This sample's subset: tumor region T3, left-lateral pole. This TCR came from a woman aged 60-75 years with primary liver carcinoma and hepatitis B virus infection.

CDR3 region: CVSSYEGGYTF. CDR3 DNA: TGTGTCAGCAGTTACGAGGGTGGCTACACCTTC. V is TRBV6-5 and J is TRBJ1-2; D not certain. Per germline, CDR1 MNHEY and CDR2 SVGAGI. CDR3 length: 11 amino acids.